This TCR beta chain was found in a study of monozygotic twins with inflammatory bowel disease. General observations from the study: Those with IBD had lower TCRbeta diversity (inverse Simpson) than their healthy co-twins did.

The CDR3 spans 17 residues. CDR1 is MDHEN and CDR2 is SYDVKM in the germline V gene. TCRdb re-called the 5' RACE reads and shows each CDR3 protein once, DNA omitted. The table for this sample gives roughly 200,000 distinct CDR3 sequences. To note about this clonotype: Its specificity is not known.

The sequence was obtained from a human donor with ulcerative colitis or Crohn's disease, or a healthy co-twin of an affected twin (not recorded which). Sequencing was carried out using blood. The chain uses TRBV28 and TRBJ2-7; TCRdb outputs TRBD2, but without DNA this stays unchecked. The CDR3 is CASSAFRASGSIGEQYF.